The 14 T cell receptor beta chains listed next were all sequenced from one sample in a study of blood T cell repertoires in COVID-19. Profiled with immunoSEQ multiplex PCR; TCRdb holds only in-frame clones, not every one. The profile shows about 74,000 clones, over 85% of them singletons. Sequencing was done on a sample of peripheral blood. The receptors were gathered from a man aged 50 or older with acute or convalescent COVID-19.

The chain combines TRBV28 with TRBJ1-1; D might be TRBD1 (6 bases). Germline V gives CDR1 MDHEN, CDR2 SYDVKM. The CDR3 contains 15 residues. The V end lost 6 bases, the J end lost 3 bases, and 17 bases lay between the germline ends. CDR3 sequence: CASSRGFQADTEAFF. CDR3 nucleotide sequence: TGTGCCAGCAGCAGGGGTTTCCAGGCGGACACTGAAGCTTTCTTT.

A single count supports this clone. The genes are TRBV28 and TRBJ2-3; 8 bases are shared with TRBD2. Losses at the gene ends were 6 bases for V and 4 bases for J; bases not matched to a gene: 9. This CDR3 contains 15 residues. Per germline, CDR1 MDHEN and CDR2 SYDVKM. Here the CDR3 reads CASRMGGGSADTQYF. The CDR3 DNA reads TGTGCCAGCAGAATGGGCGGGGGGAGCGCAGATACGCAGTATTTT.

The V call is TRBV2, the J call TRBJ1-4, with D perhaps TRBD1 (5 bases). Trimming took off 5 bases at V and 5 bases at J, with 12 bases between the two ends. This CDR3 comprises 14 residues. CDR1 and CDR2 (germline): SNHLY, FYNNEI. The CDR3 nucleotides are TGTGCCAGCAGTATGGGGCTACAAAATGAAAAACTGTTTTTT. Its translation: CASSMGLQNEKLFF.

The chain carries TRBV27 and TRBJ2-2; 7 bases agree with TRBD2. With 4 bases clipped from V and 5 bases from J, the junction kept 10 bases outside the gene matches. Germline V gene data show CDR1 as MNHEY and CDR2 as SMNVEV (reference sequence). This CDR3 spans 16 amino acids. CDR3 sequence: CASSSLAGSGTGELFF. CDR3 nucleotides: TGTGCCAGCAGTTCTCTTGCTGGTAGCGGGACCGGGGAGCTGTTTTTT.

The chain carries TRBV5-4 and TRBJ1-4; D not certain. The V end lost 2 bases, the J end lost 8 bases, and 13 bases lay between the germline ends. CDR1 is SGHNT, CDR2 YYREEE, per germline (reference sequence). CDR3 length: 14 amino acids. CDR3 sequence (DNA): TGTGCCAGCAGCTTACGGGGAGTCAGCGAAAAACTGTTTTTT. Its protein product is CASSLRGVSEKLFF.

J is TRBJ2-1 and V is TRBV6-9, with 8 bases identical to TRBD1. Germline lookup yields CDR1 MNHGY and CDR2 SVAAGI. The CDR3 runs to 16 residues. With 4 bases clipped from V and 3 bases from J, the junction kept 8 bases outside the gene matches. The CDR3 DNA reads TGTGCCAGCAGTTCCCCTCCGGGACAGGACTACAATGAGCAGTTCTTC. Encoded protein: CASSSPPGQDYNEQFF.

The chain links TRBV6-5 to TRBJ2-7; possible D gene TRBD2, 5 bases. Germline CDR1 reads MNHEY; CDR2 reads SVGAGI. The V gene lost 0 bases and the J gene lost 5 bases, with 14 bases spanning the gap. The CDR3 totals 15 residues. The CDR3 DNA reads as TGTGCCAGCAGTTACTCGATACTGGGAGATCACGAGCAGTACTTC. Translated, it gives CASSYSILGDHEQYF.

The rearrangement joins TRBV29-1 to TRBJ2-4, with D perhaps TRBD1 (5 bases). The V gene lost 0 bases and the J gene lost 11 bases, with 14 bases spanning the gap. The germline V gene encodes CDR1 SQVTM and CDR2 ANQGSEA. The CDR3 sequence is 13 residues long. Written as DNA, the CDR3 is TGCAGCGTTGAAGAAGGGGTCCTGGGCCTTCAGTACTTC. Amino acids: CSVEEGVLGLQYF. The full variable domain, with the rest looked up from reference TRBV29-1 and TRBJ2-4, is SAVISQKPSRDICQRGTSLTIQCQVDSQVTMMFWYRQQPGQSLTLIATANQGSEATYESGFVIDKFPISRPNLTFSTLTVSNMSPEDSSIYLCSVEEGVLGLQYFGAGTRLSVL.

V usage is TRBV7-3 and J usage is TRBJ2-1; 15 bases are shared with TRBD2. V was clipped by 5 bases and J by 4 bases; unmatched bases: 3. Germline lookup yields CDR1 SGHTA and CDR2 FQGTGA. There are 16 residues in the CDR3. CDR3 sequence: CASSPGTSGRYNEQFF. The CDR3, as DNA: TGTGCCAGCAGCCCAGGGACTAGCGGGAGGTACAATGAGCAGTTCTTC.

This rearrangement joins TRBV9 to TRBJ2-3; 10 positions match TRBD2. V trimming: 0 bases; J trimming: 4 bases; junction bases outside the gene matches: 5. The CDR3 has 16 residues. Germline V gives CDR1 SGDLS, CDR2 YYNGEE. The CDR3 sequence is CASSVASGGIADTQYF. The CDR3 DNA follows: TGTGCCAGCAGCGTAGCTAGCGGGGGTATCGCAGATACGCAGTATTTT.

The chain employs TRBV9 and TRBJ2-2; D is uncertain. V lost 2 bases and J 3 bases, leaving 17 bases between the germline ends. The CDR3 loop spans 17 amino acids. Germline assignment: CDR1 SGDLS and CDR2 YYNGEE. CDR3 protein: CASSVSTLTGYTGELFF. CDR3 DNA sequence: TGTGCCAGCAGCGTCAGCACGCTCACCGGGTACACCGGGGAGCTGTTTTTT.

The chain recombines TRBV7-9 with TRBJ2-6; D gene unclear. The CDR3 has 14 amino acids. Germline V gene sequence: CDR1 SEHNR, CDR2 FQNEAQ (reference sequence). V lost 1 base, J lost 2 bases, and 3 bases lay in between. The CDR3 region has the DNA TGTGCCAGCAGCTTAGGAGCTGGGGCCAACGTCCTGACTTTC. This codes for CASSLGAGANVLTF.

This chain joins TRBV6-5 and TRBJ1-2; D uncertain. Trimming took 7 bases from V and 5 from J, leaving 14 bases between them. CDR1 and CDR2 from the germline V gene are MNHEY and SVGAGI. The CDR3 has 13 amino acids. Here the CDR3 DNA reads TGTGCCAGCAACCCATTCTCGGGGTATGGCTACACCTTC. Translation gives CASNPFSGYGYTF.

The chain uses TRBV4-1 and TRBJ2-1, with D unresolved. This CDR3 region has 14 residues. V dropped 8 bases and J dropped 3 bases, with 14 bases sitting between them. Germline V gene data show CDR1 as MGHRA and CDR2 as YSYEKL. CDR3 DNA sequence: TGCGCCAGCTCCTCTAGAGGTAGCTACAATGAGCAGTTCTTC. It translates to CASSSRGSYNEQFF.